This TCR beta chain was found in a study of T-cell reconstitution after alpha-beta-depleted transplantation in children. Study results and caveats: It was newly produced T cells that mostly accounted for T-cell counts and diversity one year after transplant.

This clonotype was counted ten times or more. The antigen is undetermined. A much larger clone is a single base away; this may be a read error. Preparing the TCRbeta library involved the use of unique molecular identifiers. Via MiXCR, TCRdb re-called the PCR reads, giving one row per CDR3 protein. In the table there are 500,000 or so distinct CDR3 sequences, roughly an eighth of which are singletons. The CDR3 runs 11 residues. V gave up 2 bases and J gave up 4 bases, with 0 bases separating them. Germline CDR1 SNHLY, CDR2 FYNNEI. The receptor was derived from a female patient aged 2-9 years who had a stem cell transplant for aplastic anemia, so the T cells may come from the graft donor. The source material was PBMCs, mostly from graft donor cells, sampled 180 days after TCRalphabeta/CD19-depleted stem cell transplant. The V and J genes are TRBV2 and TRBJ2-1; D gene uncertain. The CDR3 protein is CASSEYNEQFF. CDR3 DNA: TGTGCCAGCAGTGAATACAATGAGCAGTTCTTC.